These T cell receptor beta chains were read from a single sample in a study of cytomegalovirus exposure and HLA in healthy donors. TCRdb keeps only in-frame clones here, not all; method: immunoSEQ multiplex PCR. The sample records about 200,000 clones, around 79% being singletons. Input material: PBMCs. These receptors all come from a male donor in good health and CMV-seropositive. Both conserved end residues are part of each CDR3. D genes are given only for firm matches. Clone sizes are given selectively: once, few, many, or a class where the clone is expanded.

v_call,j_call,clone_size,d_call,cdr3_nt,cdr3_aa
TRBV10-3,TRBJ2-7,once,TRBD1,TGTGCCATCAGTGAGTCGGTGGCAGGGGGCTACGAGCAGTACTTC,CAISESVAGGYEQYF
TRBV5-1,TRBJ2-1,-,TRBD2,TGCGCCAGCTGGGGACTAGCAGGGAATGAGCAGTTCTTC,CASWGLAGNEQFF
TRBV9,TRBJ1-5,-,-,TGTGCCAGCAGCGTAGATAAGAGTTTCCAGCCCCAGCATTTT,CASSVDKSFQPQHF
TRBV5-6,TRBJ1-2,-,TRBD1,TGTGCCAGCAGCTCGGGTAGACAGGGTAGGGGCTACACCTTC,CASSSGRQGRGYTF
TRBV7-2,TRBJ1-5,-,-,TGTGCCAGCAGCTTCGGGTCGTATCAGCCCCAGCATTTT,CASSFGSYQPQHF
TRBV7-2,TRBJ2-1,-,TRBD2,TGTGCCAGCAGCACGACTAGCGGGGTCCAATACAATGAGCAGTTCTTC,CASSTTSGVQYNEQFF
TRBV19,TRBJ1-1,-,-,TGTGCCAGTAGTATTGGGGGGTCGGGCACTGAAGCTTTCTTT,CASSIGGSGTEAFF
TRBV7-2,TRBJ2-7,-,TRBD1,TGTGCCAGCAGCTACACAGGGGGCTCCTACGAGCAGTACTTC,CASSYTGGSYEQYF
TRBV25-1,TRBJ2-1,-,-,TGTGCCAGCAGTGAAGGCAGGGGGAGGAATGAGCAGTTCTTC,CASSEGRGRNEQFF
TRBV5-6,TRBJ1-5,-,TRBD1,TGTGCCAGCAGCTCCGGGACAGGACAGCCCCAGCATTTT,CASSSGTGQPQHF
TRBV29-1,TRBJ2-7,-,-,TGCAGCGCCGAAACCGGCGGGGGCGGGTACGAGCAGTACTTC,CSAETGGGGYEQYF
TRBV18,TRBJ2-2,-,-,TGTGCCAGCTCACCTTTCAGGGACTCCCTTTCCACCGGGGAGCTGTTTTTT,CASSPFRDSLSTGELFF
TRBV27,TRBJ2-1,-,TRBD2,TGTGCCAGCAGTCCCACCAGCGGGGGGGCCAATGAGCAGTTCTTC,CASSPTSGGANEQFF
TRBV7-2,TRBJ2-7,-,TRBD1,TGTGCCAGCGCGAACCAGGGGGCCTACGAGCAGTACTTC,CASANQGAYEQYF
TRBV19,TRBJ1-4,once,TRBD1,TGTGCCAGTAGTATAACTTCAGGGGGATATAATGAAAAACTGTTTTTT,CASSITSGGYNEKLFF
TRBV6-4,TRBJ2-7,-,TRBD1,TGTGCCAGACCATGGGACAGGGTCTCCGAGCAGTACTTC,CARPWDRVSEQYF
TRBV19,TRBJ1-3,-,TRBD1,TGTGCCAGTAGTGGAGGGACAGGCTTCCTCAGCTCTGGAAACACCATATATTTT,CASSGGTGFLSSGNTIYF
TRBV19,TRBJ2-1,-,-,TGTGCCAGTAGTATACAGATTTTAACTGAGCAGTTCTTC,CASSIQILTEQFF
TRBV7-3,TRBJ2-2,-,-,TGTGCCAGCAGCTCCGGACAGATCACCGGGGAGCTGTTTTTT,CASSSGQITGELFF
TRBV9,TRBJ1-1,-,TRBD1,TGTGCCAGCAGCGGACCTGGACAGGGAGCTGCCAGGACTGAAGCTTTCTTT,CASSGPGQGAARTEAFF
TRBV5-5,TRBJ2-7,-,TRBD1,TGTGCCAGCAGCTTTCCAGGGGGTTTCTACGAGCAGTACTTC,CASSFPGGFYEQYF
TRBV14,TRBJ1-4,-,-,TGTGCCAGCAGCCAAGAAGCTGTGAGAACCGGGGAAAAACTGTTTTTT,CASSQEAVRTGEKLFF
TRBV5-1,TRBJ1-4,-,TRBD1,TGCGCCAGCAGCTTGGCAGGGGGGAATGAAAAACTGTTTTTT,CASSLAGGNEKLFF
TRBV18,TRBJ2-1,-,TRBD2,TGTGCCAGCTCACCAACGCTAGCGGGATACAATGAGCAGTTCTTC,CASSPTLAGYNEQFF
TRBV6-6,TRBJ2-7,-,TRBD2,TGTGCCAGCAGTCAGGGACTAGCGGGACTCGAGCAGTACTTC,CASSQGLAGLEQYF
TRBV18,TRBJ2-5,once,-,TGTGCCAGCTCACAGGAGACGGGACAACTCTCAAACTTC,CASSQETGQLSNF
TRBV10-3,TRBJ1-2,-,TRBD1,TGTGCCATCAAGGGGACAGGGACCGACGGCTACACCTTC,CAIKGTGTDGYTF
TRBV6-5,TRBJ1-3,few,TRBD1,TGTGCCAGCAGTTCGACAGGGAGCGCTGGAAACACCATATATTTT,CASSSTGSAGNTIYF
TRBV21-1,TRBJ2-7,once,-,TGTGCCAGCAGCAGAGACAGGGCCCACGAGCAGTACTTC,CASSRDRAHEQYF
TRBV30,TRBJ1-2,-,-,TGTGCCTGGAGACCGGGACTCTCCCGGGACTATGGCTACACCTTC,CAWRPGLSRDYGYTF
TRBV19,TRBJ2-5,-,TRBD2,TGTGCCAGTAGTTTGCCTGGGGGGGGCCAAGAGACCCAGTACTTC,CASSLPGGGQETQYF
TRBV9,TRBJ2-2,-,-,TGTGCCAGCAGCGTAGATCAAGCTGGGGAGCTGTTTTTT,CASSVDQAGELFF
TRBV11-2,TRBJ1-6,-,-,TGTGCCAGCAGCCTACCTCGGACAGCCAGCTCCTATAATTCACCCCTCCACTTT,CASSLPRTASSYNSPLHF